These T cell receptor beta chains were read from a single sample in a study of human T cells and chemical hapten exposure. TCRdb itself ran the RACE reads through MiXCR, one entry per CDR3 protein. The sample contains about 190,000 distinct CDR3 sequences, around a quarter of which appear only once. The starting material was whole blood, obtained in connection with sensitization to the hapten diphenylcyclopropenone (DPC). These receptors were obtained from a middle-aged woman with alopecia areata. Some clones in this sample may be carry-over from other donors' samples. The CDR3 runs from the conserved cysteine through the conserved F or W. D genes are given only for firm matches. Expanded clones get a size class; other rows say once, few or many, or leave the size out.

clone_size: -; d_call: -; j_call: TRBJ2-3; v_call: TRBV24-1; cdr3_aa: CATSDSRDTQYF; cdr3_nt: TGTGCCACCAGTGATTCACGGGATACGCAGTATTTT
clone_size: -; d_call: -; j_call: TRBJ1-5; v_call: TRBV15; cdr3_aa: CATSVGVDSNQPQHF; cdr3_nt: TGTGCCACCAGTGTCGGGGTAGACAGCAATCAGCCCCAGCATTTT
clone_size: -; d_call: TRBD1; j_call: TRBJ2-7; v_call: TRBV5-1; cdr3_aa: CASSSSGTGAYEQYF; cdr3_nt: TGCGCCAGCAGTTCATCCGGGACAGGGGCCTACGAGCAGTACTTC
clone_size: few; d_call: -; j_call: TRBJ1-2; v_call: TRBV5-8; cdr3_aa: CASRLGSNYGYTF; cdr3_nt: TGTGCCAGCCGCTTGGGATCTAACTATGGCTACACCTTC
clone_size: -; d_call: TRBD2; j_call: TRBJ2-5; v_call: TRBV20-1; cdr3_aa: CSAMAGGETQYF; cdr3_nt: TGCAGTGCCATGGCGGGAGGAGAGACCCAGTACTTC
clone_size: -; d_call: -; j_call: TRBJ2-4; v_call: TRBV6-6; cdr3_aa: CATRTQEAKNIQYF; cdr3_nt: TGTGCCACCCGGACTCAGGAGGCCAAAAACATTCAGTACTTC
clone_size: many; d_call: TRBD1; j_call: TRBJ2-1; v_call: TRBV6-5; cdr3_aa: CASISTGGLNEQFF; cdr3_nt: TGTGCCAGTATCTCGACAGGGGGACTGAATGAGCAGTTCTTC
clone_size: few; d_call: -; j_call: TRBJ1-2; v_call: TRBV4-2; cdr3_aa: CASSQENNYGYTF; cdr3_nt: TGTGCCAGCAGCCAAGAAAATAACTATGGCTACACCTTC
clone_size: -; d_call: -; j_call: TRBJ1-1; v_call: TRBV7-2; cdr3_aa: CASSLDGLGRAFF; cdr3_nt: TGTGCCAGCAGCTTAGATGGTCTGGGTCGGGCTTTCTTT
clone_size: -; d_call: TRBD1; j_call: TRBJ2-1; v_call: TRBV24-1; cdr3_aa: CATSDLRRTGDGSSEQFF; cdr3_nt: TGTGCCACCAGTGATTTAAGGCGGACAGGGGACGGCAGTTCGGAGCAGTTCTTC
clone_size: few; d_call: TRBD2; j_call: TRBJ2-3; v_call: TRBV6-4; cdr3_aa: CASSDSPRSSGGSTDTQYF; cdr3_nt: TGTGCCAGCAGTGACTCCCCCCGTTCATCGGGGGGTAGCACAGATACGCAGTATTTT
clone_size: few; d_call: TRBD2; j_call: TRBJ2-7; v_call: TRBV12-3/TRBV12-4; cdr3_aa: CASSRLAGGWLDEQYF; cdr3_nt: TGTGCCAGCAGTAGACTAGCGGGAGGATGGTTGGACGAGCAGTACTTC
clone_size: few; d_call: -; j_call: TRBJ2-3; v_call: TRBV7-2; cdr3_aa: CASSLVVQADTQYF; cdr3_nt: TGTGCCAGCAGCTTAGTGGTGCAGGCTGATACGCAGTATTTT
clone_size: many; d_call: -; j_call: TRBJ2-7; v_call: TRBV28; cdr3_aa: CASSLYEQYF; cdr3_nt: TGTGCCAGCAGTTTATACGAGCAGTACTTC
clone_size: few; d_call: TRBD2; j_call: TRBJ2-7; v_call: TRBV7-2; cdr3_aa: CASSLPGTSGRAREQYF; cdr3_nt: TGTGCCAGCAGCTTACCCGGGACTAGCGGGAGGGCCCGCGAGCAGTACTTC
clone_size: -; d_call: TRBD2; j_call: TRBJ2-1; v_call: TRBV4-1; cdr3_aa: CASSLQTSAWYNEQFF; cdr3_nt: TGCGCCAGCAGCCTTCAAACTAGCGCTTGGTACAATGAGCAGTTCTTC
clone_size: -; d_call: -; j_call: TRBJ2-3; v_call: TRBV29-1; cdr3_aa: CSVGGRLSTDTQYF; cdr3_nt: TGCAGCGTTGGGGGACGGCTAAGCACAGATACGCAGTATTTT
clone_size: -; d_call: -; j_call: TRBJ1-1; v_call: TRBV25-1; cdr3_aa: CASSDPLGVNTEAFF; cdr3_nt: TGTGCCAGCAGTGACCCCCTCGGGGTTAACACTGAAGCTTTCTTT
clone_size: -; d_call: -; j_call: TRBJ2-1; v_call: TRBV28; cdr3_aa: CASSTTGRGVPSQQFF; cdr3_nt: TGTGCCAGCAGTACGACCGGAAGAGGGGTGCCTTCCCAGCAGTTCTTC
clone_size: -; d_call: -; j_call: TRBJ2-5; v_call: TRBV7-8; cdr3_aa: CASSLNQAETQYF; cdr3_nt: TGTGCCAGCAGCCTGAACCAAGCGGAGACCCAGTACTTC
clone_size: -; d_call: TRBD1; j_call: TRBJ2-3; v_call: TRBV7-9; cdr3_aa: CASSPTGGHTDTQYF; cdr3_nt: TGTGCCAGCAGTCCTACAGGGGGCCACACAGATACGCAGTATTTT
clone_size: -; d_call: -; j_call: TRBJ1-2; v_call: TRBV2; cdr3_aa: CASSEAGVKQGYTF; cdr3_nt: TGTGCCAGCAGTGAAGCTGGAGTCAAGCAGGGCTACACCTTC
clone_size: -; d_call: TRBD2; j_call: TRBJ2-7; v_call: TRBV7-9; cdr3_aa: CASSHRTSGPYEQYF; cdr3_nt: TGTGCCAGCAGTCACAGGACTAGCGGGCCCTACGAGCAGTACTTC
clone_size: -; d_call: -; j_call: TRBJ2-7; v_call: TRBV28; cdr3_aa: CASSLAGGEQYF; cdr3_nt: TGTGCCAGCAGCCTAGCCGGGGGCGAGCAGTACTTC
clone_size: few; d_call: -; j_call: TRBJ1-5; v_call: TRBV20-1; cdr3_aa: CSARAGNQPQHF; cdr3_nt: TGCAGTGCTAGAGCCGGGAATCAGCCCCAGCATTTT
clone_size: -; d_call: -; j_call: TRBJ1-2; v_call: TRBV2; cdr3_aa: CASTEARRGYTF; cdr3_nt: TGTGCCAGCACTGAAGCCAGGAGGGGCTACACCTTC
clone_size: -; d_call: -; j_call: TRBJ2-1; v_call: TRBV7-2; cdr3_aa: CASSLVRYNEQFF; cdr3_nt: TGTGCCAGCAGCTTAGTTCGGTACAATGAGCAGTTCTTC
clone_size: few; d_call: TRBD1; j_call: TRBJ2-5; v_call: TRBV29-1; cdr3_aa: CSVHGTGNQETQYF; cdr3_nt: TGCAGCGTCCACGGGACAGGGAACCAAGAGACCCAGTACTTC
clone_size: -; d_call: -; j_call: TRBJ1-5; v_call: TRBV20-1; cdr3_aa: CSARDGAGRWQPQHF; cdr3_nt: TGCAGTGCTAGAGATGGTGCAGGGAGGTGGCAGCCCCAGCATTTT
clone_size: -; d_call: -; j_call: TRBJ2-7; v_call: TRBV21-1; cdr3_aa: CASSTSWWVGPEQYF; cdr3_nt: TGTGCCAGCAGCACTTCGTGGTGGGTGGGGCCCGAGCAGTACTTC
clone_size: -; d_call: -; j_call: TRBJ2-5; v_call: TRBV12-3/TRBV12-4; cdr3_aa: CASSYVIETQYF; cdr3_nt: TGTGCCAGCAGTTACGTGATAGAGACCCAGTACTTC
clone_size: -; d_call: -; j_call: TRBJ2-7; v_call: TRBV4-1; cdr3_aa: CASSRGGGHEQYF; cdr3_nt: TGCGCCAGCAGCCGGGGAGGGGGCCACGAGCAGTACTTC
clone_size: -; d_call: -; j_call: TRBJ2-1; v_call: TRBV9; cdr3_aa: CASSVGGTYNEQFF; cdr3_nt: TGTGCCAGCAGCGTCGGAGGGACTTACAATGAGCAGTTCTTC
clone_size: many; d_call: -; j_call: TRBJ1-5; v_call: TRBV29-1; cdr3_aa: CSVSWEVNQPQHF; cdr3_nt: TGCAGCGTTTCCTGGGAGGTCAATCAGCCCCAGCATTTT
clone_size: -; d_call: -; j_call: TRBJ2-7; v_call: TRBV9; cdr3_aa: CASSPRGAGYEQYF; cdr3_nt: TGTGCCAGCAGCCCTCGGGGGGCAGGCTACGAGCAGTACTTC